The rows below give T cell receptor beta chains drawn from one sample of a study of CD8 T cells in ankylosing spondylitis. TCRdb itself ran the 5' RACE reads through MiXCR, one entry per CDR3 protein. The repertoire consists of roughly 170,000 distinct CDR3 sequences, with 9.8% occurring once and the leading ten covering about 15%. The sample was blood, either unsorted or a sorted T cell fraction (not recorded which). The receptors here all came from a female donor with ankylosing spondylitis or in good health (not recorded which). Each CDR3 is given with its conserved first and last residue.

TRBV6-5,TRBJ1-2,CASSYGAGAIPPYGYTF
TRBV29-1,TRBJ2-7,CSVPGRGEQYF
TRBV7-8,TRBJ2-1,CASSLGDRGRGSYNEQFF
TRBV29-1,TRBJ1-2,CSVAGGTPKGHYGYTF
TRBV27,TRBJ2-1,CASSLGGGWGNEQFF
TRBV6-5,TRBJ2-1,CASSYEVSYNEQFF
TRBV5-1,TRBJ2-3,CASSFRTDTQYF
TRBV10-3,TRBJ2-3,CAISDGLAGVRGTDTQYF
TRBV15,TRBJ1-5,CATSDRTGLSNQPQHF
TRBV2,TRBJ1-1,CASSGIQGRAFF
TRBV12-3/TRBV12-4,TRBJ2-1,CASRLRDRGDEQFF
TRBV20-1,TRBJ2-3,CSALTSGLTDTQYF
TRBV6-2/TRBV6-3,TRBJ2-1,CASSSYDRYNEQFF
TRBV28,TRBJ2-1,CASTRYGSRDEQFF
TRBV7-9,TRBJ1-2,CASSSGRRTSDGYTF
TRBV19,TRBJ1-6,CASSKSSYNSPLHF
TRBV20-1,TRBJ2-1,CSASGNNEQFF
TRBV7-6,TRBJ2-3,CASSLGGPFDTQYF
TRBV6-5,TRBJ2-1,CASSYSARFDEQFF
TRBV27,TRBJ1-1,CASSRGFMNTEAFF
TRBV28,TRBJ1-1,CASGLTEAFF
TRBV11-2,TRBJ2-1,CASSLSGGVGFSYNEQFF
TRBV6-5,TRBJ2-7,CASSYDSLHGPFSYEQYF
TRBV27,TRBJ2-7,CASSFQRGYYEQYF
TRBV20-1,TRBJ2-1,CSARKGTSGRDEQFF
TRBV15,TRBJ2-1,CATGGGTNNEQFF
TRBV11-3,TRBJ2-3,CASSSSLAGQSSSSPDTQYF
TRBV20-1,TRBJ1-5,CSAAGSMSNQPQHF
TRBV7-9,TRBJ1-2,CASSPGLGQIFYGYTF
TRBV6-5,TRBJ1-2,CASSYSITDTNYGYTF
TRBV28,TRBJ1-1,CASSRRGYTEAFF
TRBV4-1,TRBJ2-1,CASSQDRLSGLAGGLGDNEQFF
TRBV6-2/TRBV6-3,TRBJ2-3,CASSTLAGHAYTQYF
TRBV7-2,TRBJ2-1,CASSSRDYSYNEQFF
TRBV9,TRBJ2-1,CASSVAGEAGGPGEQFF
TRBV29-1,TRBJ2-3,CSVELAGVSKGTDTQYF
TRBV12-3/TRBV12-4,TRBJ2-7,CASVLSYLGEQYF
TRBV3-1,TRBJ2-1,CASSSTVDWSDEQFF
TRBV9,TRBJ1-5,CASSPQGWNQPQHF
TRBV10-2,TRBJ2-5,CASSGTGAETQYF
TRBV12-3/TRBV12-4,TRBJ2-7,CASSLRGYEQYF
TRBV29-1,TRBJ2-3,CSVEDRVGMISTDTQYF
TRBV25-1,TRBJ2-1,CASSESGQTSSYNEQFF
TRBV11-2,TRBJ1-2,CASSEEGSYGYTF
TRBV5-5,TRBJ2-5,CASSPVGQETQYF
TRBV4-3,TRBJ2-1,CASSQDMGPYYNEQFF
TRBV20-1,TRBJ2-7,CSAREEATYEQYF
TRBV10-3,TRBJ2-1,CAISPAGTSGAF
TRBV9,TRBJ2-5,CASSVELAGQETQYF
TRBV5-1,TRBJ2-1,CASSLGRGLFF